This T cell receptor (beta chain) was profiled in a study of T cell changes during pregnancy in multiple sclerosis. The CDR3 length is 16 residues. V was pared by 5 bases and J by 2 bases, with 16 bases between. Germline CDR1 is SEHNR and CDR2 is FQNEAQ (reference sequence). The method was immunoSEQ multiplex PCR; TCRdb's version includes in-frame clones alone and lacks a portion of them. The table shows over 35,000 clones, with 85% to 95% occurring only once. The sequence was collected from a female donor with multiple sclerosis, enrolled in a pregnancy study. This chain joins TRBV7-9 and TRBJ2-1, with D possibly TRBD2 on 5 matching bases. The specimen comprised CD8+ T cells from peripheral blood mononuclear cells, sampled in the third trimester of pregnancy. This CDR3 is CASSPRDLLTYNEQFF. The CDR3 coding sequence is TGTGCCAGCAGCCCCCGGGATCTACTGACCTACAATGAGCAGTTCTTC.